This TCR beta chain was profiled in a study of T cells in Graves' hyperthyroidism and ophthalmopathy. Amplified TCR beta CDR3 regions came from RNA transcripts. The TCR CDR3 was amplified in a first-round RT-PCR using the HTBI primer set. A single record per CDR3 protein comes from TCRdb applying MiXCR to the multiplex PCR reads. The profile shows more than 450,000 distinct CDR3 sequences, roughly 15% of them singletons. The CDR3 sequence is 15 residues long. The V and J ends lost 4 bases and 2 bases, in that order; junction bases with no gene match: 4. CDR1 LNHNV and CDR2 YYDKDF come from the germline V gene (reference sequence). Only one count was recorded for this clonotype.

This sequence joins TRBV15 and TRBJ2-7; 11 nucleotides match TRBD2. What was sequenced was blood. This TCR came from a woman aged 40 to 50 with Graves' hyperthyroidism. CDR3 in DNA: TGTGCCACCAGCATAGCGGGAGGGCGACCCTACGAGCAGTACTTC. Translation gives CATSIAGGRPYEQYF.